This T cell receptor beta chain was sequenced in a study of tumor and adjacent non-tumor tissue in lung cancer. Study as a whole: Some 4.2 million productive TCRbeta reads were obtained per sample on average. Regarding the study as a whole: Compared with tumor, normal lung showed significantly lower TCR diversity.

In its sample, this clonotype is medium-sized (0.01 to 0.1%). Antigen unknown. CDR3 length: 18 amino acids. The ends lost 6 bases at V and 0 bases at J; junction bases unmatched: 12. Germline V gene lookup returns CDR1 MNHNY and CDR2 SVGAGI (reference sequence). Three rounds of nested PCR, following a modified ARM-PCR protocol, produced the TCRbeta library. TCRdb itself ran the multiplex PCR reads through MiXCR, one entry per CDR3 protein. The sample consists of 80,000 to 130,000 distinct CDR3 sequences, more than 55% of them appearing once. No cell sorting was done before RNA was extracted from the tissue. Distant lung tissue was collected more than 3 cm away from the tumor edge.

This chain links TRBV6-6 with TRBJ1-5; 9 nucleotides line up with TRBD1. Sequenced sample: distant non-tumor lung tissue. This TCR was sampled from a man aged 25 to 45 with non-small cell lung cancer. DNA of the CDR3: TGTGCCAGCAGCGCCGGGACAGGGACTTATTATAGCAATCAGCCCCAGCATTTT. Its translation: CASSAGTGTYYSNQPQHF.